This T cell receptor (beta chain) was captured by sequencing in a study of patients and donors after allogeneic stem cell transplantation. This clonotype was found a few times. Germline V lookup: CDR1 MNHEY, CDR2 SVGEGT. This CDR3 has 13 residues. With 6 bases removed from V and 8 bases from J, the gap between germline ends came to 16 bases. TCRdb reprocessed the RT-PCR reads via MiXCR and lists one record per CDR3 protein. Of a few hundred thousand distinct CDR3 sequences listed, less than 15% are singletons. The chain carries TRBV6-2 or TRBV6-3 and TRBJ1-1; D gene unclear. This receptor was taken from a human donor who was either an allogeneic HSCT recipient or a stem cell or donor lymphocyte infusion donor (not recorded which). It is not recorded whose cells these are; they may come from a transplant donor. Sequenced sample: blood, either unsorted or a sorted T cell fraction (not recorded which). DNA of the CDR3: TGTGCCAGCAGCCGCCCGAGGAATCTAGAAGCTTTCTTT. Translation gives CASSRPRNLEAFF.